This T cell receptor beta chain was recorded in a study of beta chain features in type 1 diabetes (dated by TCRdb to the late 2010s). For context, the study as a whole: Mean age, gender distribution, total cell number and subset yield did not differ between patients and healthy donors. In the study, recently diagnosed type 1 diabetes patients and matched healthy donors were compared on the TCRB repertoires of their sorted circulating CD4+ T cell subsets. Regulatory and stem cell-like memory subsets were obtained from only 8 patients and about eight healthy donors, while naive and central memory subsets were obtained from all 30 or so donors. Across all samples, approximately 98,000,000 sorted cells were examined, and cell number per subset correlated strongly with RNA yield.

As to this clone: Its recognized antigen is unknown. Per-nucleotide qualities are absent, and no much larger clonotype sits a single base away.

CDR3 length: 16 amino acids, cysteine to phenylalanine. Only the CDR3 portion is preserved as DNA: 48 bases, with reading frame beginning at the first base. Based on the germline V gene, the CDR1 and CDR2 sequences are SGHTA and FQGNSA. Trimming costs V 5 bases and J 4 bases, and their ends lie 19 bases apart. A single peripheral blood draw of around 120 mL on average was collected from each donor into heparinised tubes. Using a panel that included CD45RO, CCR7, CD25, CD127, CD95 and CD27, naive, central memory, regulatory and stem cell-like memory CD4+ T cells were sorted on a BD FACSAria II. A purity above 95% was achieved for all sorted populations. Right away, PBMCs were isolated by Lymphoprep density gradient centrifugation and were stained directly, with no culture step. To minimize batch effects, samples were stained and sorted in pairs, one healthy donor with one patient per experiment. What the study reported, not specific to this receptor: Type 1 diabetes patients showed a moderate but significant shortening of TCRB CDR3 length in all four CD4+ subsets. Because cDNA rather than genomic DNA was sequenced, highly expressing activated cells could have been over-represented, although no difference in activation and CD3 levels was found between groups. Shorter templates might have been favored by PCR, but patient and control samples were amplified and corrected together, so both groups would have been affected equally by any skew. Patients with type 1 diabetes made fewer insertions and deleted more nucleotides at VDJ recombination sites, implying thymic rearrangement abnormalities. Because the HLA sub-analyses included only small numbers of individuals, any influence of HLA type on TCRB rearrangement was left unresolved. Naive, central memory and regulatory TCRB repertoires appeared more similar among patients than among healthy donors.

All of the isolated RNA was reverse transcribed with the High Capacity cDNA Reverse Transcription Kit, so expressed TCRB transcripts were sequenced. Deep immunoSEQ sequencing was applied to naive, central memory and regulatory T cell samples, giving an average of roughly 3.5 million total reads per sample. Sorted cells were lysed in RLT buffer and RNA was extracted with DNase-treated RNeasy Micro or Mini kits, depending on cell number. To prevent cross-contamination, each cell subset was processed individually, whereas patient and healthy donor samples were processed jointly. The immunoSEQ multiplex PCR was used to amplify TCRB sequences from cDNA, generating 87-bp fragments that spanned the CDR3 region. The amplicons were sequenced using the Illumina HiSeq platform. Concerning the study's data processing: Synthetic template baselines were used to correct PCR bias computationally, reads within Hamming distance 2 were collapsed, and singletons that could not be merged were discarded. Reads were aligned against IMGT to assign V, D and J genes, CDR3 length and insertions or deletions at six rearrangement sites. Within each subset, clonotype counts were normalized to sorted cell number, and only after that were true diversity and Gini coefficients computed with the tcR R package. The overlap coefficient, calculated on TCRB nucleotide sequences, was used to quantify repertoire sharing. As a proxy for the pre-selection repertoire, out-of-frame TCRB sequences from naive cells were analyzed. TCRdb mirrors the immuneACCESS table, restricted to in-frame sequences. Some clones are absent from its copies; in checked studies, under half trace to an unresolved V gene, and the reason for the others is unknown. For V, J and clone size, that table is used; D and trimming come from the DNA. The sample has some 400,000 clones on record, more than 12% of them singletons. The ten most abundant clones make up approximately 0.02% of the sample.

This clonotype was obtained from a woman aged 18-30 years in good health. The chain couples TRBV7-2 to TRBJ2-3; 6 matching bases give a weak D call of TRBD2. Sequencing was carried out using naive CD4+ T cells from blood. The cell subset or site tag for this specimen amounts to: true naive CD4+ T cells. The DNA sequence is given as TGTGCCAGCAGCCGAATTAGCGGCATGCGGGCAGATACGCAGTATTTT. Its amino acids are CASSRISGMRADTQYF.